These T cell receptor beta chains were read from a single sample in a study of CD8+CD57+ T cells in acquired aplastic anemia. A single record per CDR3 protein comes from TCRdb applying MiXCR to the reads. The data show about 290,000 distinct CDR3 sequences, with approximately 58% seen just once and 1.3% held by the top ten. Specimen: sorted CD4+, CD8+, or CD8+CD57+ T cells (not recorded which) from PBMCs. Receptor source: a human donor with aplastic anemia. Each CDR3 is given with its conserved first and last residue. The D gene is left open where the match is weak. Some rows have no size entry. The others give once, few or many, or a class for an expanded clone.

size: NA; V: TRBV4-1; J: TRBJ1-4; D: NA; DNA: TGTGCCAGCAGCCCACCCGGACAGTTCGAAAAACTGTCTTTT; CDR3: CASSPPGQFEKLSF
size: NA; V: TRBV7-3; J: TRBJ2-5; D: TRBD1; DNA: TGTGCCAGCAGTCTTGCCGGGACAGGGTTTGACCAGTACTTC; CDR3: CASSLAGTGFDQYF
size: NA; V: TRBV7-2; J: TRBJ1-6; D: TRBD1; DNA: TGTGCCAGCAGCCTCGCCGACAGGGCCTATAATTCACCCCTCCACTTT; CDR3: CASSLADRAYNSPLHF
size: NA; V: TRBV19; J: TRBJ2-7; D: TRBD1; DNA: TGTGCCAGTAGTTGGGGACAGGGAGGCGCCTACGAGCAGTACTTC; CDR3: CASSWGQGGAYEQYF
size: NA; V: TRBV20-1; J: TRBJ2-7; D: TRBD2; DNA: TGCGGTGCTAGAGCCAGCGGGGGGTACGAGCAGTACTTC; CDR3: CGARASGGYEQYF
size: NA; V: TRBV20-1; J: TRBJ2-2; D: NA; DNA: TGCAGTGCTGGAGATATGGACAGCACCGGGGAGCTGTTTTTT; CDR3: CSAGDMDSTGELFF
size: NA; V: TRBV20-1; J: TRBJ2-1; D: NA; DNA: TGCAGTGCTAGCCCCCTTCGAGCGGACTCCTACAATGAGCAGTTCTTC; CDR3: CSASPLRADSYNEQFF
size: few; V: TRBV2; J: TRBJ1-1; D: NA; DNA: TGTGCCAGCAGCGGGATAGGAGCGAACACTGAAGCTTTCTTT; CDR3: CASSGIGANTEAFF
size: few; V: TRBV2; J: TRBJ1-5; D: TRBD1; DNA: TGTGCCAGCAGTGAGGACAGGGCGGGCCAGCCCCAGCATTTT; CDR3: CASSEDRAGQPQHF
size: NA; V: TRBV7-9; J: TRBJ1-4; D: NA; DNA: TGTGCCAGCAGCAGCTCGGCAACTAATGAAAAACTGTTTTTT; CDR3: CASSSSATNEKLFF
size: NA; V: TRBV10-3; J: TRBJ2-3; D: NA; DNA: TGTGCCATCCCCGGGGGTAGCACAGATACGCAGTATTTT; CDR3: CAIPGGSTDTQYF
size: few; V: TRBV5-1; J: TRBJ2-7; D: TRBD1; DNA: TGCGCCAGCAGCTTCTCCGGGACAGGGTCCTACGAGCAGTACTTC; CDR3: CASSFSGTGSYEQYF
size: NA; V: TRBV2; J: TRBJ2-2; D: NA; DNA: TGTGCCAGCAGGGGGGAGCGAACCGGGGAGCTGTTTTTT; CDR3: CASRGERTGELFF
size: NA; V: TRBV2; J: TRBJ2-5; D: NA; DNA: TGTGCCAGCGGGCCGAGTATGGGAGAGACCCAGTACTTC; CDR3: CASGPSMGETQYF
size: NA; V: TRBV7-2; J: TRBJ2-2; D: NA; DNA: TGTGCCAGCAGCTTATCCCAGGTGGGGGAGCTGTTTTTT; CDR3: CASSLSQVGELFF
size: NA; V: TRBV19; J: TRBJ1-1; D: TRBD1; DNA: TGTGCCAGTACTAGACAGGGACCCACTGAAGCTTTCTTT; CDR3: CASTRQGPTEAFF
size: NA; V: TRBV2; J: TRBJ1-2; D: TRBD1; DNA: TGTGCCAGCTGGCTGACTAGACAGGGGGCTAACTATGGCTACACCTTC; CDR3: CASWLTRQGANYGYTF
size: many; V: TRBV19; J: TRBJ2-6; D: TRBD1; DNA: TGTGCCAGTACCCCAGGGGGCGGTGGGGCCAACGTCCTGACTTTC; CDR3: CASTPGGGGANVLTF
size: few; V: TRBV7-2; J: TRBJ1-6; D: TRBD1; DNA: TGTGCCAGCAGCGCCCGGGATGGACAGGCGGCTTCACCCCTCCACTTT; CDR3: CASSARDGQAASPLHF